The rows below give T cell receptor beta chains drawn from one sample of a study of CD8 T cells in Susac syndrome. TCRdb passed the immunoSEQ multiplex PCR reads through MiXCR, listing each CDR3 protein once. The table lists about 400,000 distinct CDR3 sequences, more than 80% of them singletons. Material: CD8+ T cells from PBMCs. The receptor set was obtained from a human donor with multiple sclerosis. Both conserved end residues are part of each CDR3. The order of the fields is clone size, V gene, D gene, J gene, CDR3 protein, CDR3 DNA. The D gene is left open where the match is weak. Clone size, where shown, is once, few, many, or a class for clones that have expanded.

abundance: -; v_gene: TRBV7-9; d_gene: -; j_gene: TRBJ2-3; CDR3aa: CASSPLGDSSSTDTQYF; CDR3nt: TGTGCCAGCAGCCCCCTAGGCGACAGCTCTAGCACAGATACGCAGTATTTT
abundance: -; v_gene: TRBV15; d_gene: -; j_gene: TRBJ2-2; CDR3aa: CATSATNTGELFF; CDR3nt: TGTGCCACCAGCGCGACGAACACCGGGGAGCTGTTTTTT
abundance: -; v_gene: TRBV4-1; d_gene: -; j_gene: TRBJ2-1; CDR3aa: CASSQVVEALSYNEQFF; CDR3nt: TGCGCCAGCAGCCAAGTCGTTGAGGCCCTCTCCTACAATGAGCAGTTCTTC
abundance: -; v_gene: TRBV6-5; d_gene: -; j_gene: TRBJ1-6; CDR3aa: CASSYSSPGSNNSPLHF; CDR3nt: TGTGCCAGCAGTTATTCCTCGCCCGGGAGTAATAATTCACCCCTCCACTTT
abundance: once; v_gene: TRBV5-4; d_gene: -; j_gene: TRBJ1-2; CDR3aa: CASSFSEFGYTF; CDR3nt: TGTGCCAGCAGCTTTTCGGAGTTCGGCTACACCTTC
abundance: -; v_gene: TRBV19; d_gene: -; j_gene: TRBJ1-1; CDR3aa: CASSLPSGLGFTEAFF; CDR3nt: TGTGCCAGTAGTCTCCCGTCTGGTTTAGGTTTCACTGAAGCTTTCTTT
abundance: few; v_gene: TRBV6-1; d_gene: -; j_gene: TRBJ1-1; CDR3aa: CASREGYTEAFF; CDR3nt: TGTGCCAGCAGGGAGGGATATACTGAAGCTTTCTTT
abundance: -; v_gene: TRBV23-1; d_gene: -; j_gene: TRBJ2-2; CDR3aa: CASSLRPDGELFF; CDR3nt: TGCGCCAGCAGTCTCCGGCCGGACGGGGAGCTGTTTTTT
abundance: -; v_gene: TRBV5-1; d_gene: -; j_gene: TRBJ1-2; CDR3aa: CASSLDPGSLYGYTF; CDR3nt: TGCGCCAGCAGCTTGGATCCGGGAAGTCTCTATGGCTACACCTTC
abundance: -; v_gene: TRBV12-3/TRBV12-4; d_gene: -; j_gene: TRBJ2-7; CDR3aa: CASAMDRDTYYEQYF; CDR3nt: TGTGCCAGCGCTATGGACCGGGACACATACTACGAGCAGTACTTC
abundance: -; v_gene: TRBV19; d_gene: TRBD1; j_gene: TRBJ2-2; CDR3aa: CASRGQGLTGELFF; CDR3nt: TGTGCCAGTAGGGGACAGGGGTTGACCGGGGAGCTGTTTTTT
abundance: -; v_gene: TRBV27; d_gene: -; j_gene: TRBJ2-7; CDR3aa: CASSPLLKAYEQYF; CDR3nt: TGTGCCAGCAGTCCTCTATTGAAGGCCTACGAGCAGTACTTC
abundance: few; v_gene: TRBV6-4; d_gene: -; j_gene: TRBJ1-2; CDR3aa: CASSASPDYSGPYGYTF; CDR3nt: TGTGCCAGCAGTGCCTCCCCCGATTACAGTGGGCCCTATGGCTACACCTTC
abundance: -; v_gene: TRBV6-1; d_gene: -; j_gene: TRBJ2-2; CDR3aa: CASSVRAGDTGELFF; CDR3nt: TGTGCCAGCAGTGTTAGGGCAGGGGACACCGGGGAGCTGTTTTTT
abundance: -; v_gene: TRBV7-9; d_gene: TRBD2; j_gene: TRBJ2-7; CDR3aa: CASSSSGGAYEQYF; CDR3nt: TGTGCCAGCAGCTCTAGCGGGGGGGCATACGAGCAGTACTTC
abundance: -; v_gene: TRBV5-6; d_gene: -; j_gene: TRBJ2-7; CDR3aa: CASSSKGGYYYEQYF; CDR3nt: TGTGCCAGCAGCTCCAAAGGAGGCTACTACTACGAGCAGTACTTC
abundance: -; v_gene: TRBV29-1; d_gene: TRBD2; j_gene: TRBJ2-1; CDR3aa: CSVEPGLAGGYNEQFF; CDR3nt: TGCAGCGTAGAGCCTGGACTAGCGGGAGGGTACAATGAGCAGTTCTTC
abundance: -; v_gene: TRBV5-1; d_gene: TRBD1; j_gene: TRBJ1-1; CDR3aa: CASSLDYPRTGYVRVNTEAFF; CDR3nt: TGCGCCAGCAGCTTGGACTACCCGAGGACAGGTTATGTTAGGGTGAACACTGAAGCTTTCTTT
abundance: -; v_gene: TRBV6-2/TRBV6-3; d_gene: -; j_gene: TRBJ1-1; CDR3aa: CASTSLSEAFF; CDR3nt: TGTGCCAGCACCTCGCTCTCTGAAGCTTTCTTT
abundance: -; v_gene: TRBV4-1; d_gene: -; j_gene: TRBJ1-4; CDR3aa: CASSLYRDPNEKLFF; CDR3nt: TGCGCCAGCAGCCTATACAGGGACCCAAATGAAAAACTGTTTTTT
abundance: once; v_gene: TRBV27; d_gene: -; j_gene: TRBJ2-2; CDR3aa: CASISYLGENTGELFF; CDR3nt: TGTGCCAGCATCTCCTACTTAGGGGAGAACACCGGGGAGCTGTTTTTT
abundance: -; v_gene: TRBV3-1; d_gene: -; j_gene: TRBJ2-7; CDR3aa: CASSHGLASYEQYF; CDR3nt: TGTGCCAGCAGCCACGGACTCGCCTCCTACGAGCAGTACTTC
abundance: few; v_gene: TRBV5-5; d_gene: -; j_gene: TRBJ1-6; CDR3aa: CASSLLGSSYNSPLHF; CDR3nt: TGTGCCAGCAGCTTGCTAGGCAGCTCCTATAATTCACCCCTCCACTTT
abundance: -; v_gene: TRBV5-1; d_gene: TRBD1; j_gene: TRBJ1-1; CDR3aa: CASSWGQAEYEAFF; CDR3nt: TGCGCCAGCAGCTGGGGACAGGCGGAGTATGAAGCTTTCTTT
abundance: once; v_gene: TRBV7-9; d_gene: -; j_gene: TRBJ2-3; CDR3aa: CASSSAVGPSTDTQYF; CDR3nt: TGTGCCAGCAGCTCAGCAGTGGGTCCTAGCACAGATACGCAGTATTTT
abundance: few; v_gene: TRBV6-1; d_gene: -; j_gene: TRBJ2-6; CDR3aa: CASSKKYFPWANVLTF; CDR3nt: TGTGCCAGCAGTAAGAAATACTTCCCCTGGGCCAACGTCCTGACTTTC
abundance: -; v_gene: TRBV12-3/TRBV12-4; d_gene: -; j_gene: TRBJ2-7; CDR3aa: CASSLSIPSEQYF; CDR3nt: TGTGCCAGCAGTTTGTCTATTCCCTCCGAGCAGTACTTC
abundance: -; v_gene: TRBV10-3; d_gene: -; j_gene: TRBJ2-1; CDR3aa: CAIALYRDLPNEQFF; CDR3nt: TGTGCCATCGCCCTCTACAGGGACCTCCCCAATGAGCAGTTCTTC
abundance: few; v_gene: TRBV5-1; d_gene: TRBD2; j_gene: TRBJ2-1; CDR3aa: CASSLAGGGAYNEQFF; CDR3nt: TGCGCCAGCAGCTTGGCCGGCGGGGGGGCCTACAATGAGCAGTTCTTC
abundance: -; v_gene: TRBV9; d_gene: -; j_gene: TRBJ2-1; CDR3aa: CASSVVDSPYNEQFF; CDR3nt: TGTGCCAGCAGCGTAGTCGATAGCCCCTACAATGAGCAGTTCTTC
abundance: -; v_gene: TRBV27; d_gene: -; j_gene: TRBJ2-7; CDR3aa: CASSLRLGAYEQYF; CDR3nt: TGTGCCAGCAGTTTACGACTAGGGGCCTACGAGCAGTACTTC
abundance: -; v_gene: TRBV20-1; d_gene: -; j_gene: TRBJ2-2; CDR3aa: CSALGPNTGELFF; CDR3nt: TGCAGTGCACTGGGCCCGAACACCGGGGAGCTGTTTTTT
abundance: -; v_gene: TRBV20-1; d_gene: TRBD1; j_gene: TRBJ1-4; CDR3aa: CSAQDRESEKLFF; CDR3nt: TGCAGTGCCCAAGACAGGGAGAGTGAAAAACTGTTTTTT
abundance: -; v_gene: TRBV5-4; d_gene: -; j_gene: TRBJ2-4; CDR3aa: CASSLMSVELAKNIQYF; CDR3nt: TGTGCCAGCAGCTTGATGTCAGTCGAGCTAGCCAAAAACATTCAGTACTTC
abundance: -; v_gene: TRBV9; d_gene: -; j_gene: TRBJ1-5; CDR3aa: CASSVDPGNQPQHF; CDR3nt: TGTGCCAGCAGCGTAGATCCGGGCAATCAGCCCCAGCATTTT
abundance: -; v_gene: TRBV27; d_gene: -; j_gene: TRBJ2-7; CDR3aa: CASSFLDEQYF; CDR3nt: TGTGCCAGCAGTTTTTTAGACGAGCAGTACTTC
abundance: -; v_gene: TRBV3-1; d_gene: -; j_gene: TRBJ1-6; CDR3aa: CASSQLGPDSPLHF; CDR3nt: TGTGCCAGCAGCCAACTGGGTCCCGATTCACCCCTCCACTTT
abundance: -; v_gene: TRBV7-9; d_gene: -; j_gene: TRBJ1-1; CDR3aa: CATSGSSEAFF; CDR3nt: TGTGCCACCTCCGGCTCCAGTGAGGCTTTCTTT
abundance: -; v_gene: TRBV4-1; d_gene: TRBD2; j_gene: TRBJ2-1; CDR3aa: CASSQPPGTSGGRVYNEQFF; CDR3nt: TGCGCCAGCAGCCAACCCCCCGGGACTAGCGGGGGTCGGGTCTACAATGAGCAGTTCTTC
abundance: -; v_gene: TRBV6-5; d_gene: -; j_gene: TRBJ1-1; CDR3aa: CASSLTEVTNTEAFF; CDR3nt: TGTGCCAGCAGCTTAACGGAGGTGACGAACACTGAAGCTTTCTTT
abundance: -; v_gene: TRBV4-1; d_gene: -; j_gene: TRBJ1-1; CDR3aa: CASSPIGGHTEAFF; CDR3nt: TGCGCCAGCAGCCCTATCGGGGGTCACACTGAAGCTTTCTTT
abundance: -; v_gene: TRBV7-9; d_gene: TRBD2; j_gene: TRBJ2-3; CDR3aa: CASSAGTSGPDTQYF; CDR3nt: TGTGCCAGCAGCGCCGGGACTAGCGGCCCAGATACGCAGTATTTT
abundance: -; v_gene: TRBV27; d_gene: -; j_gene: TRBJ2-3; CDR3aa: CASSPDGTSTDTQYF; CDR3nt: TGTGCCAGCAGTCCTGACGGTACTAGCACAGATACGCAGTATTTT
abundance: -; v_gene: TRBV6-1; d_gene: TRBD1; j_gene: TRBJ2-1; CDR3aa: CASRPGQGYNEQFF; CDR3nt: TGTGCCAGCAGGCCGGGACAGGGCTACAATGAGCAGTTCTTC
abundance: -; v_gene: TRBV6-5; d_gene: TRBD2; j_gene: TRBJ2-2; CDR3aa: CASSYSGLAGGKANTGELFF; CDR3nt: TGTGCCAGCAGTTACTCCGGACTAGCGGGAGGGAAAGCGAACACCGGGGAGCTGTTTTTT
abundance: few; v_gene: TRBV4-2; d_gene: -; j_gene: TRBJ1-1; CDR3aa: CASSQDRGGGTEAFF; CDR3nt: TGTGCCAGCAGCCAAGATCGGGGGGGCGGCACTGAAGCTTTCTTT
abundance: -; v_gene: TRBV27; d_gene: -; j_gene: TRBJ2-7; CDR3aa: CASSQSTRGVREQYF; CDR3nt: TGTGCCAGCAGTCAATCGACTAGAGGGGTTAGGGAGCAGTACTTC
abundance: few; v_gene: TRBV30; d_gene: -; j_gene: TRBJ2-3; CDR3aa: CAWSGGFTDTQYF; CDR3nt: TGTGCCTGGAGTGGGGGGTTTACAGATACGCAGTATTTT
abundance: -; v_gene: TRBV6-6; d_gene: -; j_gene: TRBJ1-1; CDR3aa: CASSYWERGTTEAFF; CDR3nt: TGTGCCAGCAGTTATTGGGAAAGGGGGACCACTGAAGCTTTCTTT
abundance: -; v_gene: TRBV7-2; d_gene: TRBD1; j_gene: TRBJ2-7; CDR3aa: CASSLGPGTGILSYEQYF; CDR3nt: TGTGCCAGCAGCTTGGGTCCCGGGACAGGGATACTCTCCTACGAGCAGTACTTC